The clone carrying this T cell receptor (beta chain) was counted a few times. Antigen unknown. Germline CDR1 and CDR2: LGHNA and YSLEER. The CDR3 sequence is 15 residues long. V dropped 0 bases and J dropped 6 bases, with 15 bases sitting between them. Researchers tagged individual cDNA molecules with unique molecular identifiers. TCRdb re-called the 5' RACE reads through MiXCR, storing one row per CDR3 protein. The table records about 100,000 distinct CDR3 sequences, under 15% of them present only once. The data stem from a study of early T cells in non-severe SARS-CoV-2 infection. Study information: Chains were not paired, and sequencing was done on bulk RNA from unsorted whole blood. Study results and caveats: VDJdb matching favored anti-spike CD8 responses, missing private and CD4 specificities.

Sequenced input: whole blood. The chain employs TRBV4-3 and TRBJ2-7; perhaps D is TRBD1 or TRBD2 (5 bases each). This clonotype originated in an adult who was a healthcare worker with PCR-confirmed SARS-CoV-2 infection or an uninfected control (not recorded which). The CDR3 DNA sequence: TGCGCCAGCAGCCAAGATAGTGGGACCGGTTCCGAGCAGTACTTC. As protein: CASSQDSGTGSEQYF.